The 6 T cell receptor beta chains in this list originate from one sample, sequenced in a study of blood T cell repertoires in COVID-19. Assay: immunoSEQ multiplex PCR; the TCRdb copy retains only in-frame clones and omits some. The sample lists about 240,000 clones; roughly 80% were seen once. Sequences were obtained from peripheral blood. The receptors come from a woman in her fifties or sixties with active or convalescent COVID-19.

This clone appeared a few times. The V gene is TRBV7-6, the J gene TRBJ2-1; 8 nucleotides line up with TRBD2. The CDR3 is 14 amino acids. The germline CDR1 and CDR2 sequences are SGHVS and FNYEAQ. J lost 5 bases, V lost 5 bases, and 5 bases had no gene match. The DNA of the CDR3 is TGTGCCAGCAGCCCACTAGCGGCCAACAATGAGCAGTTCTTC. Its translation: CASSPLAANNEQFF.

The chain combines TRBV7-9 with TRBJ1-1; D is possibly TRBD1 (6 bases). CDR3 length: 13 residues. V lost 5 bases to trimming and J lost 10 bases, with 17 bases between them. Germline V gene sequence: CDR1 SEHNR, CDR2 FQNEAQ (reference sequence). The CDR3 bases are TGTGCCAGCAGCCCAAGGGGGACGGGGGGAGCTTTCTTT. It yields the protein CASSPRGTGGAFF.

Of note for this clone: This CDR3 is also generated by other DNA sequences in the sample. The chain carries TRBV3-1 (or the pseudogene TRBV3-2) and TRBJ2-7, with 9 bases that match TRBD2. Germline CDR1 reads LGHDT; CDR2 reads YNNKEL (reference sequence). Germline trimming cut 3 bases from V and 2 bases from J; bases unmatched to any gene: 2. CDR3 size: 14 residues. CDR3 sequence: CASSQRGGTYEQYF. The CDR3 coding sequence is TGTGCCAGCAGCCAGCGGGGGGGGACCTACGAGCAGTACTTC.

The chain links TRBV24-1 to TRBJ1-5; 9 bases agree with TRBD1. Germline-derived CDR1 and CDR2 are KGHDR and SFDVKD. Unmatched junction bases numbered 10, after V lost 9 bases and J lost 8 bases. This CDR3 has 14 residues. CDR3 residues: CATQGQGTWKPQHF. CDR3 bases: TGTGCCACCCAAGGACAGGGGACTTGGAAGCCCCAGCATTTT.

The chain links TRBV10-3 to TRBJ1-1; D ambiguous. This CDR3 comprises 15 residues. CDR1 is ENHRY, CDR2 SYGVKD, per germline. V shed 1 base and J shed 3 bases, with 12 bases lying between them. CDR3 residues: CAISELGSGDTEAFF. The DNA for the CDR3 is TGTGCCATCAGTGAGTTGGGGAGCGGGGACACTGAAGCTTTCTTT.

The chain uses TRBV11-2 and TRBJ2-2, with 10 bases matching TRBD1. This CDR3 region has 15 residues. V was clipped by 5 bases and J by 4 bases; unmatched bases: 4. Germline-derived CDR1 and CDR2 are SGHAT and FQNNGV. The CDR3 protein is CASSRQGAGTGELFF. CDR3 in DNA: TGTGCCAGCAGCCGACAGGGGGCGGGCACCGGGGAGCTGTTTTTT.